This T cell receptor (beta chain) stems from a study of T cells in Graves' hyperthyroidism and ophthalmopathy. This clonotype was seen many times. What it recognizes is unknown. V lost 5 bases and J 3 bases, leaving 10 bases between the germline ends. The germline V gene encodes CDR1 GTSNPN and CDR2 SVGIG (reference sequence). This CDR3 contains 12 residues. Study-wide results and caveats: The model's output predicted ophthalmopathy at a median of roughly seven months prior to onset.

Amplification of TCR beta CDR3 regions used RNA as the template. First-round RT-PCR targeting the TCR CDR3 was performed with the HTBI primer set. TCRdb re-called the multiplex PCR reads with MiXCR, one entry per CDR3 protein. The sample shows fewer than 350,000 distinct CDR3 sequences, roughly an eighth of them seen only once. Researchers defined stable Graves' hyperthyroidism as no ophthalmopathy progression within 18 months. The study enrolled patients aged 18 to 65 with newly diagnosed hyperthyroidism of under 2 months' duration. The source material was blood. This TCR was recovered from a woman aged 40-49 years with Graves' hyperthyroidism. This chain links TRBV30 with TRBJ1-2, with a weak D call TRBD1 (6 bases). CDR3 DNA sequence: TGTGCCTGGGCTTACAGGGACTATGGCTACACCTTC. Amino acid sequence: CAWAYRDYGYTF.